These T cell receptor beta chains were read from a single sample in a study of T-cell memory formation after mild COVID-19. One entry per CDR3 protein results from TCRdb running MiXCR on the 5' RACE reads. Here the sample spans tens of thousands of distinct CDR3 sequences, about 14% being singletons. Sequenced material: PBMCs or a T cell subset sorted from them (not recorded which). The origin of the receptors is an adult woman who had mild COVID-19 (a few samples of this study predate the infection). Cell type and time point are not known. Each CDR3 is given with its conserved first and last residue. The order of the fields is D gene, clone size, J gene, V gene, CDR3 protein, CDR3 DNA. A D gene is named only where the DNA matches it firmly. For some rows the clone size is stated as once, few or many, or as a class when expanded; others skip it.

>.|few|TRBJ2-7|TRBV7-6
CASSPQGGDEQYF
TGTGCCAGCAGTCCGCAGGGGGGGGACGAGCAGTACTTC
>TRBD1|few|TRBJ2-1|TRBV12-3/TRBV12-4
CASSSAPHRGSYNEQFF
TGTGCCAGCAGTTCAGCCCCCCACAGGGGGTCCTACAATGAGCAGTTCTTC
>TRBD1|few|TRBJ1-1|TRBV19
CASRDSPNTEAFF
TGTGCCAGCCGGGACAGCCCGAACACTGAAGCTTTCTTT
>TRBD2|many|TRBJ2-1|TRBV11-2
CASSLALAGVGYNEQFF
TGTGCCAGCAGCTTAGCCCTAGCGGGAGTTGGCTACAATGAGCAGTTCTTC
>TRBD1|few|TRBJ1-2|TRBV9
CASSVGTGGAHYGYTF
TGTGCCAGCAGCGTGGGGACAGGGGGCGCCCACTATGGCTACACCTTC
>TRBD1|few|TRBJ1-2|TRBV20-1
CSAARDREFYGYTF
TGCAGTGCTGCTCGAGACAGGGAGTTCTATGGCTACACCTTC
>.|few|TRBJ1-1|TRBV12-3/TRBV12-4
CASSSSTWRTEAFF
TGTGCCAGCAGTTCTTCTACATGGAGAACTGAAGCTTTCTTT
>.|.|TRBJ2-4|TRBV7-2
CASSFEQGNIQYF
TGTGCCAGCAGCTTTGAACAGGGAAACATTCAGTACTTC
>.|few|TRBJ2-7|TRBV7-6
CASSPAGGPEQYF
TGTGCCAGCAGCCCTGCCGGGGGTCCCGAGCAGTACTTC
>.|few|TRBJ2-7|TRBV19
CASSISGVSLYEQYF
TGTGCCAGTAGTATATCGGGGGTATCTCTCTACGAGCAGTACTTC
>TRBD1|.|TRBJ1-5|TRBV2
CASSEIGQGNQPQHF
TGTGCCAGCAGTGAGATCGGACAGGGAAATCAGCCCCAGCATTTT
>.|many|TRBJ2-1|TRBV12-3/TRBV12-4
CASQGTTYNEQFF
TGTGCCAGCCAGGGGACGACCTACAATGAGCAGTTCTTC
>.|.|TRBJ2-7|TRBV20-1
CSARDRGHEQYF
TGCAGTGCTAGAGATAGGGGACACGAGCAGTACTTC
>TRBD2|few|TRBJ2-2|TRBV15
CATSRGLAGGLTGELFF
TGTGCCACCAGCAGAGGACTAGCGGGAGGGCTCACCGGGGAGCTGTTTTTT
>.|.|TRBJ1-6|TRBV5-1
CASQGEPYKKSPLHF
TGCGCCAGCCAAGGGGAGCCTTACAAGAAATCACCCCTCCACTTT
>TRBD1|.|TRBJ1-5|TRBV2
CASRIGTGAYQPQHF
TGTGCCAGCAGGATCGGGACAGGGGCCTATCAGCCCCAGCATTTT
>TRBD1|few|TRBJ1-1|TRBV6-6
CASSYATGGTEAFF
TGTGCCAGCAGTTACGCGACAGGGGGCACTGAAGCTTTCTTT
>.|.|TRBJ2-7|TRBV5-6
CASSLTSHSYEQYF
TGTGCCAGCAGCTTGACCTCCCACTCCTACGAGCAGTACTTC
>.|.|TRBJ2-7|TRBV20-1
CSARDQGYEQYF
TGCAGTGCTAGAGATCAGGGTTACGAGCAGTACTTC
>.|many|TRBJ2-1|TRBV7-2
CATRPRGSPDNEQFF
TGTGCCACCCGCCCTCGGGGTTCCCCCGACAATGAGCAGTTCTTC
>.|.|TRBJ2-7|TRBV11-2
CASSLAPGGGSYEQYF
TGTGCCAGCAGCTTAGCCCCTGGGGGCGGCTCCTACGAGCAGTACTTC
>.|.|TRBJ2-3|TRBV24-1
CATSATQDTQYF
TGTGCCACCAGCGCTACACAGGATACGCAGTATTTT
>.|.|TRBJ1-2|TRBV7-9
CASTDPSGYTF
TGTGCCAGCACAGACCCGAGTGGCTACACCTTC
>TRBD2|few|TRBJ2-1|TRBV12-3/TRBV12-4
CATKQGTSGRINDNEQFF
TGTGCCACCAAACAAGGGACTAGCGGGAGGATAAATGACAATGAGCAGTTCTTC
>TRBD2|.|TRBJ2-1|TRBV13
CASSPSPWEGGYEQFF
TGTGCCAGCAGCCCCAGTCCGTGGGAGGGAGGGTATGAGCAGTTCTTC